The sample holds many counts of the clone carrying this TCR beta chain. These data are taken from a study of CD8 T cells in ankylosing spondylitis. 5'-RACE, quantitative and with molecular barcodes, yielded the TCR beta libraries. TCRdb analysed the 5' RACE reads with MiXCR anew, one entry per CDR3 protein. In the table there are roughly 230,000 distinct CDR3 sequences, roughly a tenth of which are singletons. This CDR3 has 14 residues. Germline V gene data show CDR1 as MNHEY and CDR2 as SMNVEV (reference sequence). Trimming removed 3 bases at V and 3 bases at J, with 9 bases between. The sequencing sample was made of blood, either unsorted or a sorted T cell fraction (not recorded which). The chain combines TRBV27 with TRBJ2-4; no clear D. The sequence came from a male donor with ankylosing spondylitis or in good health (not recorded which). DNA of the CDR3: TGTGCCAGCAGTTTGGGCGCTGGCAAAAACATTCAGTACTTC. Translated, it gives CASSLGAGKNIQYF.